This is a list of T cell receptor beta chains from one sample in a study of Graves' ophthalmopathy and Graves' hyperthyroidism. TCRdb passed the multiplex PCR reads through MiXCR, listing each CDR3 protein once. This sample has over a million distinct CDR3 sequences, with roughly two fifths found just once. The sequencing input was peripheral blood or thyroid tissue (not recorded which). The receptors were sampled from an adult man with Graves' hyperthyroidism. Each CDR3 is given with its conserved first and last residue. D genes are given only for firm matches. Rows may omit the clone size; those that give it use once, few, many or a size class.

>TRBV7-8|many|NA|TRBJ1-1
CASSYTGSGINTEAFF
TGTGCCAGCAGCTATACAGGTTCCGGGATAAACACTGAAGCTTTCTTT
>TRBV7-9|NA|TRBD2|TRBJ2-7
CASSYSGSLDEQYF
TGTGCCAGCAGTTATAGCGGGAGTCTCGACGAGCAGTACTTC
>TRBV7-9|many|TRBD1|TRBJ2-7
CASSRRDSIKSYEQYF
TGTGCCAGCAGCCGTCGGGACAGCATCAAGTCCTACGAGCAGTACTTC
>TRBV15|NA|NA|TRBJ2-5
CATSRTQYF
TGTGCCACCAGCAGAACCCAGTACTTC
>TRBV10-2|NA|TRBD2|TRBJ2-7
CASSESPTSGSEQYF
TGCGCCAGCAGTGAGTCGCCGACTAGCGGGAGCGAGCAGTACTTC
>TRBV7-3|many|TRBD2|TRBJ2-5
CASSFSGRAGETQYF
TGTGCCAGCAGCTTTAGCGGGAGGGCCGGGGAGACCCAGTACTTC
>TRBV20-1|NA|NA|TRBJ2-2
CSARWGNTGELFF
TGCAGTGCCCGTTGGGGGAACACCGGGGAGCTGTTTTTT
>TRBV4-1|NA|NA|TRBJ1-2
CASSQPGHRNPYGYTF
TGCGCCAGCAGCCAGCCCGGACACAGGAATCCGTATGGCTACACCTTC
>TRBV6-5|NA|TRBD1|TRBJ2-7
CASSDDRGMPYEQYF
TGTGCCAGCAGTGACGACAGGGGCATGCCCTACGAGCAGTACTTC
>TRBV11-2|once|NA|TRBJ2-7
CASSLDTTGEQYF
TGTGCCAGCAGCTTAGATACTACGGGCGAGCAGTACTTC